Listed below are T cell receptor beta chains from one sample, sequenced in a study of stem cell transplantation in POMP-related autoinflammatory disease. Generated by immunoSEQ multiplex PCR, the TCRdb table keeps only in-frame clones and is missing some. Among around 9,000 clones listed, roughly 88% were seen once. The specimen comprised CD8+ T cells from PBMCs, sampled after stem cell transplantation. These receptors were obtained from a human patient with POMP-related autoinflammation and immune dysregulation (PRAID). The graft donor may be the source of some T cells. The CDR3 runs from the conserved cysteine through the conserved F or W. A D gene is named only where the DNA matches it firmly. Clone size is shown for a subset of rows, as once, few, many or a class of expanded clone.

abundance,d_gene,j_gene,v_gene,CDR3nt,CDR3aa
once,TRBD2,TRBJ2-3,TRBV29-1,TGCAGCGTTGAATTGCTAGCGGACACAGATACGCAGTATTTT,CSVELLADTDTQYF
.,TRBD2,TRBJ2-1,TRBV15,TGTGCCACCGACGCCCTAGCGGGGAGCTCCTACAATGAGCAGTTCTTC,CATDALAGSSYNEQFF
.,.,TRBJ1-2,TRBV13,TGTGCCAGCAGCTTAGGGGCAGGGGCCGGCTACACCTTC,CASSLGAGAGYTF
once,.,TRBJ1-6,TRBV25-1,TGTGCCAGCAGTGATCGGGGCCTTAATTCACCCCTCCACTTT,CASSDRGLNSPLHF
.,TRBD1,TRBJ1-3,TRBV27,TGTGCCAGCAGGGCCGGGACAGGTCCGGTCTCTGGAAACACCATATATTTT,CASRAGTGPVSGNTIYF
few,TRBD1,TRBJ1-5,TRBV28,TGTGCCAGCAGTTTGGGGACAGGGCTACAGCCCCAGCATTTT,CASSLGTGLQPQHF
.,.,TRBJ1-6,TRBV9,TGTGCCAGCAGCGTAGGCCAGGAGACTTCACCCCTCCACTTT,CASSVGQETSPLHF
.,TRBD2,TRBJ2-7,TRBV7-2,TGTGCCAGCAGCTTAGACCTAGCGGGGGCGAATCCCTCGTACGAGCAGTACTTC,CASSLDLAGANPSYEQYF
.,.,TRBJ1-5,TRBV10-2,TGCGCCAGCAGTGAGGAGGGGCTGCAGCCCCAGCATTTT,CASSEEGLQPQHF
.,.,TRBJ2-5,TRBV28,TGTGCCAGCACCCCCTTACGAGGGGGGTACCAAGAGACCCAGTACTTC,CASTPLRGGYQETQYF
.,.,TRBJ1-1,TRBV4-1,TGCGCCAGCAGCCAGGACCCGGGACGGACGAACACTGAAGCTTTCTTT,CASSQDPGRTNTEAFF
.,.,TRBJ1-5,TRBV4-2,TGTGCCAGCAGCCCCGGGAAGTCCCACAATCAGCCCCAGCATTTT,CASSPGKSHNQPQHF
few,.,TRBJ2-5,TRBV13,TGTGCCAGCAGCTTAGCGGGACTGCGAGGGGAGACCCAGTACTTC,CASSLAGLRGETQYF
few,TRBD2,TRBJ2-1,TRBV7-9,TGTGCCAGCAACCTGGGAGGGACCTACAATGAGCAGTTCTTC,CASNLGGTYNEQFF
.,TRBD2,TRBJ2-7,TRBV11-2,TGTGCCAGCAGCTTAGAGTCCGGGACTAGCGGGTACGAGCAGTACTTC,CASSLESGTSGYEQYF
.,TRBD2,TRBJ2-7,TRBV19,TGTGCCAGTAGTGACGGACTAGCGGACCGCTACGAGCAGTACTTC,CASSDGLADRYEQYF
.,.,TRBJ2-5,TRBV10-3,TGTGCCATCAGTGATGTTGAGGGCATTCAAGAGACCCAGTACTTC,CAISDVEGIQETQYF
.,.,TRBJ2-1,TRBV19,TGTGCCAGTAGTATCCGGTTGCAGGGGAGACTTAATGAGCAGTTCTTC,CASSIRLQGRLNEQFF
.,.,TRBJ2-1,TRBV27,TGTGCCAGCAGTTTCAGGGAGGGGGGGCTTGAGCAGTTCTTC,CASSFREGGLEQFF
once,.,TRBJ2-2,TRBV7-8,TGTGCCAGCAGCTCGGATCACACCGGGGAGCTGTTTTTT,CASSSDHTGELFF
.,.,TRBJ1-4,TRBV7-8,TGTGCCAGCAGCTTAACCGGACATCGCGAAAAACTGTTTTTT,CASSLTGHREKLFF
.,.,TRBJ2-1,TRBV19,TGTGCCAGTATCCTATCAGCCGGGGGCAATGAGCAGTTCTTC,CASILSAGGNEQFF
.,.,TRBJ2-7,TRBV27,TGTGCCAGCAGTTTATCAGGCTACCGACCAGATTACGAGCAGTACTTC,CASSLSGYRPDYEQYF
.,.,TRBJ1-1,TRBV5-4,TGTGCCAGCATAGGTCAGACGAACACTGAAGCTTTCTTT,CASIGQTNTEAFF
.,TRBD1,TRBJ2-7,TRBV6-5,TGTGCCAGCAGTTACTCCGGGACAGGGAACCACGAGCAGTACTTC,CASSYSGTGNHEQYF
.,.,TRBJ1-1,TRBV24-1,TGTGCCACCAGTCGGGGGGGCATGAACACTGAAGCTTTCTTT,CATSRGGMNTEAFF
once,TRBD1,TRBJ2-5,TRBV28,TGTGCCAGCAGACCACGCGCCGACAGGGGAAAGACCCAGTACTTC,CASRPRADRGKTQYF
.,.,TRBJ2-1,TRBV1,TGCACCAGCAGCCATGGGCCTAGGATTGAGAGCTCCTACAATGAGCAGTTCTTC,CTSSHGPRIESSYNEQFF
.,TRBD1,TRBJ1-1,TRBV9,TGTGCCAGCAGCCCCCGGACAGGGTGGGACACTGAAGCTTTCTTT,CASSPRTGWDTEAFF
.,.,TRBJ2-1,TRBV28,TGTGCCAGCAGTTTCCGTCCCGACAATGAGCAGTTCTTC,CASSFRPDNEQFF
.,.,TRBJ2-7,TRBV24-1,TGTGCCACCAGTGATTTGCCCTATAAGAGGACAGCCTCCTACGAGCAGTACTTC,CATSDLPYKRTASYEQYF
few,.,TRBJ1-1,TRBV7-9,TGTGCCAGCAGCTCTCCTCACCCGAACACTGAAGCTTTCTTT,CASSSPHPNTEAFF
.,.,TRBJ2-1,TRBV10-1,TGCGCCAGCAGTGAGGGGGGGACACTGGGAGGTGAGCAGTTCTTC,CASSEGGTLGGEQFF
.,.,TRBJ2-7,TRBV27,TGTGCCAGCTTCACTAGCAGCTACGAGCAGTACTTC,CASFTSSYEQYF
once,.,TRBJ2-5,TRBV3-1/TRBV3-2,TGTGCCAGCAGCCAAGATAGGGCCCGTCAAGAGACCCAGTACTTC,CASSQDRARQETQYF
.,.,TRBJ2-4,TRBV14,TGTGCCAGCAGCTCGGACAGAAACATTCAGTACTTC,CASSSDRNIQYF
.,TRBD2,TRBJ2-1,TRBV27,TGTGCCAGCAGACGAGCCGGGACTAGCGGGAGCAATGAGCAGTTCTTC,CASRRAGTSGSNEQFF
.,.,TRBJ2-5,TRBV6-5,TGTGCCAGCTTACAGTCAGTCTTGGTGGAGACCCAGTACTTC,CASLQSVLVETQYF
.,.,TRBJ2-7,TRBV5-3,TGTGCCAGAAGCTTGGACCCCTTAAGACGGAGATCACGGAACTACGAGCAGTACTTC,CARSLDPLRRRSRNYEQYF
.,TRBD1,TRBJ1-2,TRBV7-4,TGTGCCAGCAGCCCCGGGACAGGGTTTCCCTACTATGGCTACACCTTC,CASSPGTGFPYYGYTF
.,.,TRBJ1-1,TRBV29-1,TGCAGCGTCGGACACAGGGAGAACACTGAAGCTTTCTTT,CSVGHRENTEAFF